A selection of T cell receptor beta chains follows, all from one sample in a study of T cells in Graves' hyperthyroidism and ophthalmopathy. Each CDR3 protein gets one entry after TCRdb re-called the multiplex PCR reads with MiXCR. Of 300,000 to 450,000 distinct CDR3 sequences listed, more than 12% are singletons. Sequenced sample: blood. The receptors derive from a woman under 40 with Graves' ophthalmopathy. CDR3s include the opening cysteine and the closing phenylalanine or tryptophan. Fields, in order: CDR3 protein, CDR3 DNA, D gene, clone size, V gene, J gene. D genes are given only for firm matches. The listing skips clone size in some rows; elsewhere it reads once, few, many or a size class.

cdr3_aa: CASSETSGNYNEQFF; cdr3_nt: TGTGCCAGCAGTGAGACTAGCGGGAATTACAATGAGCAGTTCTTC; d_call: TRBD2; clone_size: once; v_call: TRBV2; j_call: TRBJ2-1
cdr3_aa: CASSLGDRRAPLHF; cdr3_nt: TGTGCCAGCAGTTTAGGGGACCGCCGGGCACCCCTCCACTTT; d_call: .; clone_size: many; v_call: TRBV28; j_call: TRBJ1-6
cdr3_aa: CASGPHGRKYGYTF; cdr3_nt: TGTGCTAGTGGCCCACATGGACGGAAATATGGCTACACCTTC; d_call: .; clone_size: .; v_call: TRBV12-5; j_call: TRBJ1-2
cdr3_aa: CASSLNDREQFF; cdr3_nt: TGTGCCAGCAGTTTAAACGACAGGGAGCAGTTCTTC; d_call: .; clone_size: many; v_call: TRBV28; j_call: TRBJ2-1
cdr3_aa: CATVGIGGDYEQYF; cdr3_nt: TGTGCCACCGTTGGAATAGGGGGTGACTACGAGCAGTACTTC; d_call: .; clone_size: many; v_call: TRBV6-1; j_call: TRBJ2-7
cdr3_aa: CASNIDKAFSYEQYF; cdr3_nt: TGTGCCAGCAATATTGACAAGGCCTTCTCCTACGAGCAGTACTTC; d_call: .; clone_size: few; v_call: TRBV6-4; j_call: TRBJ2-7
cdr3_aa: CASSLWMSHPSGNTIYF; cdr3_nt: TGTGCCAGCAGTTTGTGGATGAGCCACCCCTCTGGAAACACCATATATTTT; d_call: .; clone_size: few; v_call: TRBV12-3/TRBV12-4; j_call: TRBJ1-3
cdr3_aa: CASSGTSGGNEQYF; cdr3_nt: TGTGCCAGCAGCGGAACTAGCGGGGGTAACGAGCAGTACTTC; d_call: TRBD2; clone_size: many; v_call: TRBV3-1; j_call: TRBJ2-7
cdr3_aa: CASSPDRAPLHF; cdr3_nt: TGTGCCAGCAGCCCCGACCGAGCACCCCTCCACTTT; d_call: .; clone_size: many; v_call: TRBV7-9; j_call: TRBJ1-6
cdr3_aa: CASSYALGGRGRYNEQFF; cdr3_nt: TGTGCCAGCAGCTACGCGCTTGGGGGGAGGGGGCGTTACAATGAGCAGTTCTTC; d_call: .; clone_size: many; v_call: TRBV12-3/TRBV12-4; j_call: TRBJ2-1
cdr3_aa: CASSAPGQGGNEQFF; cdr3_nt: TGTGCCAGCAGTGCCCCGGGACAGGGGGGAAATGAGCAGTTCTTC; d_call: TRBD1; clone_size: many; v_call: TRBV28; j_call: TRBJ2-1